This T cell receptor (beta chain) is from a study of T cells in localized non-small cell lung cancer. Study-wide results and limits: Among the top 100 tumor clones, a median around 57 appeared in adjacent lung. The study found T cell clonality highest in uninvolved adjacent lung, above tumor.

The germline V and J ends were trimmed by 3 bases and 8 bases, with 13 bases remaining between them. The CDR3 loop spans 13 amino acids. Looked up from germline, CDR1 is WNHNN and CDR2 is SYGVQD (reference sequence). Assay: immunoSEQ multiplex PCR; the TCRdb copy retains only in-frame clones and omits some. This table has 70,000 to 80,000 clones, 88% appearing once. Concerning this clone: The antigen is unknown.

The chain links TRBV10-1 to TRBJ1-2, with no clear D. Sequencing used peripheral blood, obtained before any cancer treatment. The sequence derives from a woman aged 35 to 75 with stage I squamous cell lung carcinoma. The CDR3 sequence is CASSDGSKEGYTF. The DNA for the CDR3 is TGCGCCAGCAGTGACGGCTCCAAGGAGGGCTACACCTTC.